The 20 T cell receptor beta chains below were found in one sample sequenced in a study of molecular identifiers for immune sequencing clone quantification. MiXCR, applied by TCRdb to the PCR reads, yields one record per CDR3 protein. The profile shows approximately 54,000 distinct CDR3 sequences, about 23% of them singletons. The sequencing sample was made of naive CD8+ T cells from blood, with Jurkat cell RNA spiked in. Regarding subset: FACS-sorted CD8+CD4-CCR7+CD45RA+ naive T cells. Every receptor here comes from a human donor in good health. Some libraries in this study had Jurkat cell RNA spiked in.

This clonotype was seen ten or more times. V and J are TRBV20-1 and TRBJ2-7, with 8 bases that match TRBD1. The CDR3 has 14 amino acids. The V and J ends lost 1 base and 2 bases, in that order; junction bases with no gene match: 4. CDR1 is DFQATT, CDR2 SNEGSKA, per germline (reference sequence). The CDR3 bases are TGCAGTGCTAGAGTGACAGGGGTCCCCTACGAGCAGTACTTC. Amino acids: CSARVTGVPYEQYF.

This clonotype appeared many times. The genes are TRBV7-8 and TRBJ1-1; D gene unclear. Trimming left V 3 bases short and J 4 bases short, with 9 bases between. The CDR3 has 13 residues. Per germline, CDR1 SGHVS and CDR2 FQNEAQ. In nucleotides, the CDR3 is TGTGCCAGCAGCTTCTCAGTGCTCACTGAAGCTTTCTTT. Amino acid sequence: CASSFSVLTEAFF. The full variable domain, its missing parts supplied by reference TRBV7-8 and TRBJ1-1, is GAGVSQSPRYKVAKRGQDVALRCDPISGHVSLFWYQQALGQGPEFLTYFQNEAQLDKSGLPSDRFFAERPEGSVSTLKIQRTQQEDSAVYLCASSFSVLTEAFFGQGTRLTVV.

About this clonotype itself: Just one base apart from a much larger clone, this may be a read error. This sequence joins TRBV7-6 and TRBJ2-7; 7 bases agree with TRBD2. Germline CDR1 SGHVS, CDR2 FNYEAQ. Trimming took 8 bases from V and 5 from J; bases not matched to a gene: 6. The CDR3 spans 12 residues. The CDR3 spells CASGGGDHEQYF. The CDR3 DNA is TGTGCCAGCGGGGGAGGGGACCACGAGCAGTACTTC.

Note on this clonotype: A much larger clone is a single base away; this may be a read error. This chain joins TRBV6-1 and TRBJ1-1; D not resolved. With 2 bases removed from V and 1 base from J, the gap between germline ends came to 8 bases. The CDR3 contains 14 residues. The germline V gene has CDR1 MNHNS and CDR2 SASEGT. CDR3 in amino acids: CASSENRTNTEAFF. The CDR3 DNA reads TGTGCCAGCAGTGAAAATAGGACGAACACTGAAGCTTTCTTT.

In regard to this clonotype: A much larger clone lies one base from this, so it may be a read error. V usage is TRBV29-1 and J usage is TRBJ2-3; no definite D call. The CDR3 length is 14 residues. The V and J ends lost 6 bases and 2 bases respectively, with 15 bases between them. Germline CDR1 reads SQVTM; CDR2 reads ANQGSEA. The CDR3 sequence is CSVPEQIYTDTQYF. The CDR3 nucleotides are TGCAGCGTACCGGAACAGATTTACACAGATACGCAGTATTTT.

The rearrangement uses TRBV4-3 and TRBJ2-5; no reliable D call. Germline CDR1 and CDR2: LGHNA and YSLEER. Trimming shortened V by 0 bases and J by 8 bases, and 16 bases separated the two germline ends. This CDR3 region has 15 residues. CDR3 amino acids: CASSQDRRSQATQYF. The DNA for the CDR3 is TGCGCCAGCAGCCAAGATCGAAGATCGCAAGCAACCCAGTACTTC.

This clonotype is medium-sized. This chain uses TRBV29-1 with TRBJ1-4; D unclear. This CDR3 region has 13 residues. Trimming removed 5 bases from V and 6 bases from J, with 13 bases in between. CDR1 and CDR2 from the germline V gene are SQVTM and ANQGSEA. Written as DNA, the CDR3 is TGCAGCGTTAACGGACTAGAGGATGAAAAACTGTTTTTT. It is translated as CSVNGLEDEKLFF.

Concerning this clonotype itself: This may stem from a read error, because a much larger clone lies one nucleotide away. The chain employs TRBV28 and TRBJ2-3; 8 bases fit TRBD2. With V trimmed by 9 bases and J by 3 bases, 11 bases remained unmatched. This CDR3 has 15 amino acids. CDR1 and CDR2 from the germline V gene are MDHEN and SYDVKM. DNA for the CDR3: TGTGCCAGGAAAGAGCGGGAGATCCCGACAGATACGCAGTATTTT. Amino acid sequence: CARKEREIPTDTQYF.

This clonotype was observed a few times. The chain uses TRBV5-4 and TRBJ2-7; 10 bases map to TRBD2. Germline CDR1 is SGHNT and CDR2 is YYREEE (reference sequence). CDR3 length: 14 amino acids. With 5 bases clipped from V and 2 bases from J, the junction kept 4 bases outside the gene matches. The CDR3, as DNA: TGTGCCAGCAGGCCTAGCGGGGGAACCTACGAGCAGTACTTC. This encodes CASRPSGGTYEQYF.

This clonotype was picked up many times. Here the CDR3 reads CASKVDPSNQPQHF. CDR3 DNA sequence: TGTGCCAGCAAGGTTGACCCTAGCAATCAGCCCCAGCATTTT. This chain joins TRBV2 and TRBJ1-5; D uncertain. The CDR3 consists of 14 residues. CDR1 and CDR2 (germline): SNHLY, FYNNEI. Trimming cost V 7 bases and J 0 bases, with 10 bases left between them.

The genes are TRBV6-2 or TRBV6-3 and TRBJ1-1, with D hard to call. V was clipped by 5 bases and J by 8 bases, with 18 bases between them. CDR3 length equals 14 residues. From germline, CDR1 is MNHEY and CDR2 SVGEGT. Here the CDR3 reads CASSNPATQQEAFF. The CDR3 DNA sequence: TGTGCCAGCAGTAACCCTGCGACCCAACAAGAAGCTTTCTTT.

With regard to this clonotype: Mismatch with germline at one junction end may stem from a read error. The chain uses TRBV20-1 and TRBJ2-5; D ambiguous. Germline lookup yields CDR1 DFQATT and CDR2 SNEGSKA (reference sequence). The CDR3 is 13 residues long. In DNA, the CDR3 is TGCAGTGGTAGGGCCAGGTACCAAGAGCCCCAGTACTTC. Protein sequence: CSGRARYQEPQYF.

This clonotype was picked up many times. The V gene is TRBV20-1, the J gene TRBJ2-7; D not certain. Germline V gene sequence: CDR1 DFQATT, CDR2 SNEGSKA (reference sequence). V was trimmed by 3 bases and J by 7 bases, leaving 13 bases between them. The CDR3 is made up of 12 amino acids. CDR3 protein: CSARGMVGEQYF. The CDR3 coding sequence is TGCAGTGCTAGGGGGATGGTCGGGGAGCAGTACTTC.

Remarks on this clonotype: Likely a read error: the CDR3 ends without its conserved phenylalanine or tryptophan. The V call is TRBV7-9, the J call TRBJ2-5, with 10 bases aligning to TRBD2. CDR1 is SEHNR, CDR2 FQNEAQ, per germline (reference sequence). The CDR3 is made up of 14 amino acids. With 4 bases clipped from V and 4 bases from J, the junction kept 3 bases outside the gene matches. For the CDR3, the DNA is TGTGCCAGCAGCTCTAGCGGGAGTGGAGAGACCCAGTACTGC. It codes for CASSSSGSGETQYC.

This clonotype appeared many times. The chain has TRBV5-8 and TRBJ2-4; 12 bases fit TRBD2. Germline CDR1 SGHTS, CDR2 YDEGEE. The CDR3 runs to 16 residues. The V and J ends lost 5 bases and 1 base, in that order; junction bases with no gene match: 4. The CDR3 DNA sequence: TGTGCCAGCAGAAAAGGACTAGCGGGGGCCAAAAACATTCAGTACTTC. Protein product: CASRKGLAGAKNIQYF.

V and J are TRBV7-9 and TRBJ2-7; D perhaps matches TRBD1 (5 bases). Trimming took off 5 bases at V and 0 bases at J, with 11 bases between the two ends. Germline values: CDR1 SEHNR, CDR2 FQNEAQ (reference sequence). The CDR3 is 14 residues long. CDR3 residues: CASSPDTHSYEQYF. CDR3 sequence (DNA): TGTGCCAGCAGCCCGGACACCCACTCCTACGAGCAGTACTTC.

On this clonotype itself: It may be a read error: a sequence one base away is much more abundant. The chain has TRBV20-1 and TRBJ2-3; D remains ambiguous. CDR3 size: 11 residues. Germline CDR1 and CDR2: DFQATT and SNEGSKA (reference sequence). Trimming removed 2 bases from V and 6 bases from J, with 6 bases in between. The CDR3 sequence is CSARPPDTQYF. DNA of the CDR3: TGCAGTGCTAGACCACCGGATACGCAGTATTTT.

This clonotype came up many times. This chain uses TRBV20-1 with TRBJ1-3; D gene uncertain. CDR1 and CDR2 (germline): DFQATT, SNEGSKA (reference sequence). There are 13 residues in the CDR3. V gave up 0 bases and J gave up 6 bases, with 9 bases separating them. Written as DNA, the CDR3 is TGCAGTGCTAGAGATTTAGGTGAAAACACCATATATTTT. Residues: CSARDLGENTIYF.

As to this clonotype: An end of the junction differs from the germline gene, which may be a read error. In DNA, the CDR3 is TGTGCCAGCAGCCCCAGGGGGACTAGCGGGGCCCCCGAGCCCCAGTCCTTC. It is translated as CASSPRGTSGAPEPQSF. The rearrangement joins TRBV7-8 to TRBJ2-5; 13 bases are shared with TRBD2. The CDR3 covers 17 residues. The V gene's germline CDR1 is SGHVS and CDR2 FQNEAQ.

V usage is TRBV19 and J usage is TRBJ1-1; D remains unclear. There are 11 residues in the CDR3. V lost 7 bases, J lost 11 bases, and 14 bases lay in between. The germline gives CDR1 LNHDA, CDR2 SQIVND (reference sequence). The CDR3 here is CASIPPPAAFF. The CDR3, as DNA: TGTGCCAGTATCCCTCCCCCTGCCGCTTTCTTT.